Listed below are T cell receptor beta chains from one sample, sequenced in a study of OX40 agonist ivuxolimab in advanced cancers. Data came from immunoSEQ multiplex PCR; TCRdb stores just in-frame clones and leaves some out. The sample has 80,000 to 100,000 clones, roughly 93% seen once. The sample here was CD4+ or CD8+ T cells sorted from blood, taken in a trial of the OX40 agonist ivuxolimab. The receptors were gathered from an adult with an advanced solid tumor such as melanoma, head and neck, liver or kidney cancer. Each CDR3 is given without its conserved first and last residue.

TRBV25-1	TRBJ1-3	ASSGRDSTFSGNTIY
TRBV2	TRBJ1-6	ASSVTGYNSPLH
TRBV9	TRBJ1-5	ASSVASNQPQH
TRBV28	TRBJ1-5	ASSENRFWSPGDQPQH
TRBV6-1	TRBJ1-5	ASSDRPTGNQPQH
TRBV19	TRBJ1-2	ASSDRGVYGYT
TRBV30	TRBJ2-3	AWSPLVGDTQY
TRBV23-1	TRBJ1-2	ASSQQGTRGGYT
TRBV20-1	TRBJ2-7	SATRTYEQY
TRBV6-6	TRBJ2-3	ASSLTDTQY
TRBV6-1	TRBJ2-7	ASTRDLYEQY
TRBV29-1	TRBJ2-5	SSQPGSEETQY
TRBV2	TRBJ2-1	ASTDRGYTSEQF
TRBV5-4	TRBJ1-3	ASSFEAANTIY
TRBV28	TRBJ2-7	ASSLWAQGAREQY
TRBV6-1	TRBJ1-5	ASSVQGGDQPQH
TRBV19	TRBJ1-1	ASSPQQGTEAF
TRBV5-1	TRBJ1-2	ASSSRWDYGYT
TRBV15	TRBJ1-2	ATSRSSGPRPYGYT
TRBV9	TRBJ1-3	ASSDGVRSGNTIY
TRBV6-5	TRBJ1-2	ASSYGRGDVYGYT
TRBV6-5	TRBJ2-3	ASSYWGSPSTDTQY
TRBV30	TRBJ1-5	AWSVRSWNRENQPQH
TRBV30	TRBJ1-4	AGILGPRGGSSNEKLF
TRBV6-1	TRBJ2-1	ASSAADRGPDNEQF
TRBV30	TRBJ2-5	AWSLGEETQY
TRBV9	TRBJ1-1	ASSAVGASTEAF
TRBV9	TRBJ2-3	ASSVVPAGLADTQY
TRBV7-9	TRBJ2-3	ASTKTEDDSTDTQY
TRBV10-2	TRBJ1-5	ATAKFYSNQPQH
TRBV30	TRBJ2-5	AWRSLVVAGKQETQY
TRBV7-9	TRBJ2-5	ASSSQETQY
TRBV9	TRBJ2-3	ASSLGHRTDTQY
TRBV4-3	TRBJ2-4	ASSQVLKGGYIQY
TRBV9	TRBJ2-1	ASSVAPQREGPEQF
TRBV27	TRBJ2-3	ASSFWGGEDTQY
TRBV5-4	TRBJ1-6	ASSLELNNSPLH
TRBV25-1	TRBJ1-1	ASSPTDSMNTEAF
TRBV7-3	TRBJ2-1	ASSFLPGTGYDEQF
TRBV19	TRBJ1-2	ASSIAIFYGYT
TRBV28	TRBJ1-5	ASTKSSNQPQH
TRBV28	TRBJ1-5	ASSLKARDQPQH
TRBV29-1	TRBJ1-2	SVVTGAHNNYGYT
TRBV10-3	TRBJ2-7	AIRVYEQY
TRBV10-3	TRBJ1-6	AISETVNSPLH
TRBV5-1	TRBJ1-2	ASSLGQGGYT
TRBV30	TRBJ2-1	AWKGSLNYNEQF
TRBV5-1	TRBJ1-2	ASSLIPQGGSGYT
TRBV4-3	TRBJ1-5	ASSQDLSLAGQPQH
TRBV2	TRBJ2-5	ASSEGQTGNGETQY
TRBV28	TRBJ1-2	ASSFGRPDRGLGYT